This TCR beta chain was profiled in a study of T cells after posttransplantation cyclophosphamide. Study-wide results and limits: Later blood repertoires were often dominated by clones from the donor CD8+ memory compartment. TRB clonality was highly associated with recipient CMV seropositivity and reactivation. Skin or GI-infiltrating T cells shared few TRB sequences with blood.

Trimming took 2 bases from V and 2 from J; bases not matched to a gene: 5. CDR3 length equals 16 residues. CDR1 is SNHLY and CDR2 is FYNNEI in the germline V gene. Libraries were prepared by immunoSEQ multiplex PCR; TCRdb keeps only in-frame clonotypes and omits some of them. Of a few thousand clones detected, around 93% appear once; the ten largest clones hold roughly 1.5%. In regard to this clone: Its target is unknown.

This chain connects TRBV2 to TRBJ2-3; the match to TRBD1 covers 9 bases. The sequencing sample was made of CD4+ T cells sorted from bone marrow. The TCR was taken from a woman aged 60-75 years in good health, CMV-negative, and a related stem cell transplant donor. DNA of the CDR3: TGTGCCAGCAGTGAATTCGGGACAGGGCCCACAGATACGCAGTATTTT. This encodes CASSEFGTGPTDTQYF.